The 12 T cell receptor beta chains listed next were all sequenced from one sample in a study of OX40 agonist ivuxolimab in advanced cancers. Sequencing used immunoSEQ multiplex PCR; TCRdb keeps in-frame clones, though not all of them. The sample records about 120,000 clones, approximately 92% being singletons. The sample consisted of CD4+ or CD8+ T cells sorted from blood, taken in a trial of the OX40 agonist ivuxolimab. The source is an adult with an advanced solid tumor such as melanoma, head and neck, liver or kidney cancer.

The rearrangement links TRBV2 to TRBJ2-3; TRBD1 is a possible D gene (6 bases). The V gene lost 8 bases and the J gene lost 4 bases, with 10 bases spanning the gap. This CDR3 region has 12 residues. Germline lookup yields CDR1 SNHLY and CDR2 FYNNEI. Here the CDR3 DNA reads TGTGCCAGCCAGAAGGGGGCAGATACGCAGTATTTT. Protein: CASQKGADTQYF.

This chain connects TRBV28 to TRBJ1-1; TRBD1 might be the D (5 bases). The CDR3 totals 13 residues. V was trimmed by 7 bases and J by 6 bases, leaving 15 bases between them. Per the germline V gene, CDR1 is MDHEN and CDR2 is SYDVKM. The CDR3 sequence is CASIIRQTAEAFF. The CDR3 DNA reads TGTGCCAGCATTATTAGACAGACCGCTGAAGCTTTCTTT.

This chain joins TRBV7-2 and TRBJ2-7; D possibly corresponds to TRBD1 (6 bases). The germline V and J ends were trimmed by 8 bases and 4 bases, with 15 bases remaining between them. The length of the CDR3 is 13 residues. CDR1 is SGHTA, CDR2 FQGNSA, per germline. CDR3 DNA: TGTGCCAGCGCGACAGCACAGGGTTACGAGCAGTACTTC. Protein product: CASATAQGYEQYF.

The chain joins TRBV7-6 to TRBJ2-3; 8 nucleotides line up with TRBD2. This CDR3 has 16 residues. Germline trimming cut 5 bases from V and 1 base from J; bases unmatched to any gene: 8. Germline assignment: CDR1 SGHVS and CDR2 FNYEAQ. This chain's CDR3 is CASSLERGWGTDTQYF. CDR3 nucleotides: TGTGCCAGCAGCCTGGAGCGGGGGTGGGGCACAGATACGCAGTATTTT.

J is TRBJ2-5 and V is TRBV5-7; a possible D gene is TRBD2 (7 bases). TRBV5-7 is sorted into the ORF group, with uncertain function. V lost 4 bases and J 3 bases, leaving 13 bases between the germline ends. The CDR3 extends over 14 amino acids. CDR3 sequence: CASSGGAGKETQYF. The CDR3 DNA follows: TGTGCCAGCAGCGGGGGGGCGGGTAAAGAGACCCAGTACTTC.

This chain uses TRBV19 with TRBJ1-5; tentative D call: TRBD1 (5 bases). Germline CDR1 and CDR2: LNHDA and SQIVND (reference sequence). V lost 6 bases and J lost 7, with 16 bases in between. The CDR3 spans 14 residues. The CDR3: CASRGRRGEQPQHF. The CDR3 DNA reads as TGTGCCAGTAGGGGGAGGAGGGGAGAGCAGCCCCAGCATTTT.

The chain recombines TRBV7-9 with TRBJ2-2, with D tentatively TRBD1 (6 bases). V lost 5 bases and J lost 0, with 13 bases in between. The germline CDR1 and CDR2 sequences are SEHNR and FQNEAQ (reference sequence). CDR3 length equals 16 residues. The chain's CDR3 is CASSTIQGSNTGELFF. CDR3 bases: TGTGCCAGCAGCACCATACAGGGATCGAACACCGGGGAGCTGTTTTTT.

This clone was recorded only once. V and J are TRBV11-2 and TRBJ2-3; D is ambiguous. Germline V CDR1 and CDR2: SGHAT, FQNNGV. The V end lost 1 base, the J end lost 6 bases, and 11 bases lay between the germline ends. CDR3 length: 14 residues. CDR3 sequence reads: CASSLGQSADTQYF. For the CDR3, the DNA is TGTGCCAGCAGCTTAGGGCAGTCAGCGGATACGCAGTATTTT.

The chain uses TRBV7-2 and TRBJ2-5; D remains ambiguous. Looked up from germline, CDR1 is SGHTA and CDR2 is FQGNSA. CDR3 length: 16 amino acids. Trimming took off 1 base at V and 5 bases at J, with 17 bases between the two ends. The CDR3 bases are TGTGCCAGCAGCTTAGTGGGCATTCAACAGTCGGAGACCCAGTACTTC. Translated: CASSLVGIQQSETQYF.

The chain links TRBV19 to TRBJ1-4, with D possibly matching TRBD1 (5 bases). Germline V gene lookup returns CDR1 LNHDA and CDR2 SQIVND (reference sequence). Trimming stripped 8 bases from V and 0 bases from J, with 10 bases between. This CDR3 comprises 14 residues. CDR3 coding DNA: TGTGCCAGTGACAGCGGGTCAACTAATGAAAAACTGTTTTTT. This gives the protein CASDSGSTNEKLFF.

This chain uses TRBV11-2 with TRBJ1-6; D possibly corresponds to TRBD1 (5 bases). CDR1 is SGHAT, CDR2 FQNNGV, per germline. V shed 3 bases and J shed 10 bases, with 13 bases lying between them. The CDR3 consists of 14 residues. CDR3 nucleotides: TGTGCCAGCAGCTTTCAGGGTCGGAGATCACCCCTCCACTTT. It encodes CASSFQGRRSPLHF.

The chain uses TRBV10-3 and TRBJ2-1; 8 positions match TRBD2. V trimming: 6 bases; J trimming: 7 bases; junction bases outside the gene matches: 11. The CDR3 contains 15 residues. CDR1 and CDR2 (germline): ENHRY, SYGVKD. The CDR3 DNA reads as TGTGCCATCAGGGAACCGGGACTAGTGGCAAATGAGCAGTTCTTC. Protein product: CAIREPGLVANEQFF.